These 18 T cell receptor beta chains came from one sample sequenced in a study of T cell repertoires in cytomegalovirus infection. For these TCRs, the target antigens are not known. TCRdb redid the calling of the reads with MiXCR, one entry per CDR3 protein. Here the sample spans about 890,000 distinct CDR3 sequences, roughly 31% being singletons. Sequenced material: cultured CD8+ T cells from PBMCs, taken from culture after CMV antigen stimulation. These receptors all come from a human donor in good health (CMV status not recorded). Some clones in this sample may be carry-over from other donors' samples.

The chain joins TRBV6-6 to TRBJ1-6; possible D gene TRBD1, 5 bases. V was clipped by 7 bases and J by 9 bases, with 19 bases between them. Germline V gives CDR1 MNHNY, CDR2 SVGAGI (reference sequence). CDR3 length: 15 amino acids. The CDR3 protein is CASTVSGLGSSPLHF. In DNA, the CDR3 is TGTGCCAGCACAGTGTCGGGACTTGGTTCTTCACCCCTCCACTTT.

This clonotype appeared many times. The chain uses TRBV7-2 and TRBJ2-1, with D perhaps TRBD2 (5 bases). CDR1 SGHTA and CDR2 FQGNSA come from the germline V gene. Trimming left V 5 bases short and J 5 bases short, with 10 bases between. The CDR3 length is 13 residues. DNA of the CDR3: TGTGCCAGCAGCCCCTTCGGGGACAATGAGCAGTTCTTC. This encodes CASSPFGDNEQFF. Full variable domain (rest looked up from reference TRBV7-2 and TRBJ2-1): GAGVSQSPSNKVTEKGKDVELRCDPISGHTALYWYRQSLGQGLEFLIYFQGNSAPDKSGLPSDRFSAERTGGSVSTLTIQRTQQEDSAVYLCASSPFGDNEQFFGPGTRLTVL.

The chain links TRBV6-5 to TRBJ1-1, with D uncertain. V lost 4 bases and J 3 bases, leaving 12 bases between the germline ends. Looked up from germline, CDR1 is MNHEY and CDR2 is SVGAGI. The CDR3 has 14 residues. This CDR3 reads CASSWDHGDTEAFF. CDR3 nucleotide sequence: TGTGCCAGCAGTTGGGATCATGGGGACACTGAAGCTTTCTTT.

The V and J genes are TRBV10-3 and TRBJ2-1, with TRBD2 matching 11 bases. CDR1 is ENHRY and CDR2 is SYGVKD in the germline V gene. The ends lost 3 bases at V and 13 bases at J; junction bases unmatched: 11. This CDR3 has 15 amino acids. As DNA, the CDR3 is TGTGCCATCAGTGACCCCCCTAGCGGGGGGTTCGATCAGTTCTTC. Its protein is CAISDPPSGGFDQFF.

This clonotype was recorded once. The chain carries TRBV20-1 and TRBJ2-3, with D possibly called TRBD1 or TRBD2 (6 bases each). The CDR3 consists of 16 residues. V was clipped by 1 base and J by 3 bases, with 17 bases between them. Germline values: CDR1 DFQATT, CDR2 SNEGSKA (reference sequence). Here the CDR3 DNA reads TGCAGTGCTAGAGCGGCGAGGGGGGCGCGGACAGATACGCAGTATTTT. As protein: CSARAARGARTDTQYF.

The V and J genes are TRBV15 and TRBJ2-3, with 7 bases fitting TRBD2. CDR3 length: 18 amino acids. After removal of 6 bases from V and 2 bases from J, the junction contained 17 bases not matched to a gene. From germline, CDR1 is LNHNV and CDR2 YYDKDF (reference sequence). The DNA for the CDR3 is TGTGCCACCAGTCGTGCTTTTGGGACTACCGACCTCACAGATACGCAGTATTTT. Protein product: CATSRAFGTTDLTDTQYF.

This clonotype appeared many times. For the CDR3, the DNA is TGTGCCAGCAGCCACAGGGACTACGAGCAGTACGTC. The encoded protein is CASSHRDYEQYV. This rearrangement joins TRBV7-9 to TRBJ2-7, with D possibly being TRBD1 (6 bases). The CDR3 has 12 amino acids. Germline CDR1 SEHNR, CDR2 FQNEAQ (reference sequence). Trimming took off 5 bases at V and 3 bases at J, with 8 bases between the two ends.

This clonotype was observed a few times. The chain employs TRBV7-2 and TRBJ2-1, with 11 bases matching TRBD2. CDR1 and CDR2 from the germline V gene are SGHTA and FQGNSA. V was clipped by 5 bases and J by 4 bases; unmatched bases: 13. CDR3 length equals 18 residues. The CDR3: CASSPQLAGGPGYNEQFF. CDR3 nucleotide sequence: TGTGCCAGCAGCCCTCAATTAGCGGGGGGGCCTGGTTACAATGAGCAGTTCTTC.

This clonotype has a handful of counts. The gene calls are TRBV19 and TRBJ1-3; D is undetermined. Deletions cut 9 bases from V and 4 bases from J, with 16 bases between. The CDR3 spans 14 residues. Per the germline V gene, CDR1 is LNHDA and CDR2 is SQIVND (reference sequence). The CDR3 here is CASLETDGGNTIYF. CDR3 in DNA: TGTGCCAGCCTAGAAACGGACGGCGGAAACACCATATATTTT. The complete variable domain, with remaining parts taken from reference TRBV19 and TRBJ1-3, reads DGGITQSPKYLFRKEGQNVTLSCEQNLNHDAMYWYRQDPGQGLRLIYYSQIVNDFQKGDIAEGYSVSREKKESFPLTVTSAQKNPTAFYLCASLETDGGNTIYFGEGSWLTVV.

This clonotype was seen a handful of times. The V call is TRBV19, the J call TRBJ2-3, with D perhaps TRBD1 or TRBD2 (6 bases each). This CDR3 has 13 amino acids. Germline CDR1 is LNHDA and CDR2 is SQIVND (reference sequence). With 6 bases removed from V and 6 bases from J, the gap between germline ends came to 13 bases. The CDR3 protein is CASRYGGQDTQYF. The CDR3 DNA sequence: TGTGCCAGTAGATATGGGGGGCAGGATACGCAGTATTTT.

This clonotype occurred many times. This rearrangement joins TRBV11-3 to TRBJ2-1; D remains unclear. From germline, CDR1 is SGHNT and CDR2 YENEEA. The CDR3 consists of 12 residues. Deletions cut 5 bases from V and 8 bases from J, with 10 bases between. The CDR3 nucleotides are TGTGCCAGCAGCCCTACCAGCCATGAGCAGTTCTTC. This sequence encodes CASSPTSHEQFF.

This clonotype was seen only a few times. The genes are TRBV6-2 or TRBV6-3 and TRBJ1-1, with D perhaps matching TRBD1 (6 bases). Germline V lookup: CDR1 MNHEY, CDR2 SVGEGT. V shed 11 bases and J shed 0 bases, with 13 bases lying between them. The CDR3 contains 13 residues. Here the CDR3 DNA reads TGTGCCTCCGAGGGGGGGATGAACACTGAAGCTTTCTTT. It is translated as CASEGGMNTEAFF.

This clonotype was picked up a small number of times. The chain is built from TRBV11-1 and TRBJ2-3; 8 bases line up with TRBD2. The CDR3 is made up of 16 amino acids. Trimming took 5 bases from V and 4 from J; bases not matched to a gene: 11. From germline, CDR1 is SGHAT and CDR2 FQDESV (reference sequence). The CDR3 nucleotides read TGTGCCAGCAGCCTCCGCCGGGGGGGCCAGTCAGATACGCAGTATTTT. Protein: CASSLRRGGQSDTQYF.

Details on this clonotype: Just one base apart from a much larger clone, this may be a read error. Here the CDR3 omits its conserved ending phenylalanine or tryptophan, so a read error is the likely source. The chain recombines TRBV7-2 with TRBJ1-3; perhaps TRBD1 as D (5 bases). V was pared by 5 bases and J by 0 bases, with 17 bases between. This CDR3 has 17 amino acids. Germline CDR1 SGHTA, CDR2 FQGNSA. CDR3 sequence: CASSLGGPPLSGNTIYY. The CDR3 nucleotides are TGTGCCAGCAGCCTCGGGGGTCCACCGCTCTCTGGAAACACCATATATTAT.

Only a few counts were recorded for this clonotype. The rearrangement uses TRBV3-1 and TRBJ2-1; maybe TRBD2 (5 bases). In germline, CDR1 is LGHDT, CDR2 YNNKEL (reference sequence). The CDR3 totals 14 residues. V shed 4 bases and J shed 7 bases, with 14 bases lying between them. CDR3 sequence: CASSPEGLLNEQFF. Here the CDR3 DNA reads TGTGCCAGCAGCCCCGAGGGCCTCCTAAATGAGCAGTTCTTC.

The CDR3 DNA sequence: TGTGCCAGCAGGGGGGACAGAGATCATACGCAGTATTTT. This sequence encodes CASRGDRDHTQYF. This chain joins TRBV7-9 and TRBJ2-3; 7 positions agree with TRBD1. Germline loops: CDR1 SEHNR, CDR2 FQNEAQ (reference sequence). The CDR3 totals 13 residues. V shed 6 bases, J shed 7 bases, and the junction held 7 bases outside the gene matches.

This CDR3 reads CASSLQGSVEAFF. The CDR3 nucleotides read TGTGCCAGCAGCTTACAGGGGAGCGTTGAAGCTTTCTTT. The V gene is TRBV7-3, the J gene TRBJ1-1, with D possibly TRBD1 on 6 matching bases. V lost 2 bases to trimming and J lost 7 bases, with 11 bases between them. CDR1 is SGHTA, CDR2 FQGTGA, per germline. The CDR3 has 13 amino acids.

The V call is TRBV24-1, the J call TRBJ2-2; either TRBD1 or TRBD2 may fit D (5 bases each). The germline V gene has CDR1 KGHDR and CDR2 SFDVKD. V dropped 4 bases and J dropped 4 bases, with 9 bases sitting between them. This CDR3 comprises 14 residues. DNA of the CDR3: TGTGCCACCAGTGACCTCGGGACCACCGGGGAGCTGTTTTTT. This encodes CATSDLGTTGELFF.